Listed below are T cell receptor beta chains from one sample, sequenced in a study of cytomegalovirus exposure and HLA in healthy donors. Repertoires were generated with immunoSEQ multiplex PCR, while TCRdb's copy carries only in-frame clones and drops some. Its table records more than 100,000 clones. Sequencing was done on a sample of PBMCs. These receptors all come from a woman between 35 and 50 years old in good health and CMV-seronegative. The CDR3 runs from the conserved cysteine through the conserved F or W. The order of the fields is V gene, D gene, J gene, CDR3 protein, CDR3 DNA. A D gene is named only where the DNA matches it firmly.

TRBV28	TRBD1	TRBJ2-1	CASSGAGTGNNEQFF	TGTGCCAGCAGCGGAGCAGGGACAGGGAACAATGAGCAGTTCTTC
TRBV2	TRBD2	TRBJ2-3	CASSEGRGGGTQYF	TGTGCCAGCAGTGAGGGGCGGGGGGGCGGTACGCAGTATTTT
TRBV19	TRBD1	TRBJ1-2	CASSISGQGNYGYTF	TGTGCCAGTAGTATCTCGGGACAGGGTAACTATGGCTACACCTTC
TRBV7-9	TRBD1	TRBJ2-1	CASRAGGGQGAYNEQFF	TGTGCCAGCAGAGCGGGCGGGGGACAGGGGGCTTACAATGAGCAGTTCTTC
TRBV4-3	TRBD1	TRBJ2-7	CASSQEWGQGREQYF	TGCGCCAGCAGCCAAGAATGGGGACAGGGGAGGGAGCAGTACTTC
TRBV27	.	TRBJ2-2	CASSTETNTGELFF	TGTGCCAGCTCCACAGAAACGAACACCGGGGAGCTGTTTTTT
TRBV5-4	TRBD2	TRBJ2-5	CASSSPVAGDFKETQYF	TGTGCCAGCAGCTCGCCGGTAGCGGGTGATTTTAAAGAGACCCAGTACTTC
TRBV27	TRBD1	TRBJ1-6	CASSLPRQGSSFQQYNSPLHF	TGTGCCAGCAGTTTACCCCGACAGGGCTCCAGTTTCCAACAATATAATTCACCCCTCCACTTT
TRBV5-1	.	TRBJ2-7	CASSLNRDEQYF	TGCGCCAGCAGCTTGAACAGGGACGAGCAGTACTTC
TRBV7-9	TRBD2	TRBJ2-5	CASSLTSGAETQYF	TGTGCCAGCAGCTTGACTAGCGGGGCCGAGACCCAGTACTTC
TRBV6-5	.	TRBJ2-3	CASSYASGVYTQYF	TGTGCCAGCAGTTACGCCTCAGGGGTTTATACGCAGTATTTT
TRBV5-6	TRBD1	TRBJ2-5	CASSRGTGQETQYF	TGTGCCAGCAGCCGTGGGACAGGCCAAGAGACCCAGTACTTC
TRBV6-4	TRBD1	TRBJ1-5	CASSVTGGNQPQHF	TGTGCCAGCAGTGTTACAGGGGGCAATCAGCCCCAGCATTTT
TRBV5-4	TRBD1	TRBJ1-2	CASSPTGQGVHGYTF	TGTGCCAGCAGCCCGACGGGACAGGGGGTTCATGGCTACACCTTC
TRBV6-5	TRBD2	TRBJ2-1	CASTGTSDYNEQFF	TGTGCCAGCACCGGGACTAGCGACTACAATGAGCAGTTCTTC
TRBV6-5	TRBD1	TRBJ1-5	CASRSRDRRNQPQHF	TGTGCCAGCAGGTCCCGGGACAGACGTAATCAGCCCCAGCATTTT
TRBV28	.	TRBJ2-4	CASRGGAGLNIQYF	TGTGCCAGCAGGGGAGGAGCTGGCCTAAACATTCAGTACTTC
TRBV5-1	TRBD1	TRBJ1-5	CASSFDQGDQPQHF	TGCGCCAGCAGCTTTGATCAGGGGGATCAGCCCCAGCATTTT
TRBV7-3	.	TRBJ2-7	CASSLSREDEQYF	TGTGCCAGCAGCTTAAGCAGGGAAGACGAGCAGTACTTC
TRBV10-2	TRBD1	TRBJ1-1	CASSGQGSTEAFF	TGCGCCAGCAGTGGACAGGGATCCACTGAAGCTTTCTTT
TRBV5-1	.	TRBJ1-4	CASSINRVEGEKLFF	TGCGCCAGCAGCATCAACAGGGTTGAGGGTGAAAAACTGTTTTTT
TRBV4-1	.	TRBJ2-1	CASSRQDNNEQFF	TGCGCCAGCAGCCGCCAGGACAACAATGAGCAGTTCTTC
TRBV28	.	TRBJ1-5	CASILGGGNQPQHF	TGTGCCAGCATCCTGGGAGGGGGCAATCAGCCCCAGCATTTT
TRBV7-3	TRBD2	TRBJ2-2	CASSLGRGGRTGELFF	TGTGCCAGCAGCTTGGGACGGGGGGGCCGCACCGGGGAGCTGTTTTTT
TRBV19	.	TRBJ2-1	CASSILRGLSYNEQFF	TGTGCCAGTAGTATTCTTAGAGGCCTCTCCTACAATGAGCAGTTCTTC
TRBV7-3	TRBD1	TRBJ1-1	CASSFRGQSTEAFF	TGTGCCAGCAGCTTCAGGGGGCAGAGCACTGAAGCTTTCTTT
TRBV18	.	TRBJ1-2	CASSVRETNYGYTF	TGTGCCAGCTCAGTTCGGGAGACTAACTATGGCTACACCTTC
TRBV4-3	TRBD2	TRBJ2-3	CASSQEERGRTDTQYF	TGCGCCAGCAGCCAAGAGGAGCGGGGGAGGACAGATACGCAGTATTTT
TRBV12-5	.	TRBJ1-2	CASGFRVSLGYGYTF	TGTGCTAGTGGCTTCAGGGTTAGTTTAGGCTATGGCTACACCTTC
TRBV6-1	.	TRBJ2-5	CASSEGLKETQYF	TGTGCCAGCAGTGAAGGGCTGAAAGAGACCCAGTACTTC
TRBV28	TRBD1	TRBJ2-3	CASRGGGQGTDTQYF	TGTGCCAGCAGAGGGGGCGGGCAGGGTACAGATACGCAGTATTTT
TRBV6-1	.	TRBJ2-1	CASSEALAGNEQFF	TGTGCCAGCAGTGAAGCGCTTGCCGGCAATGAGCAGTTCTTC
TRBV18	.	TRBJ2-5	CASSPGLSQETQYF	TGTGCCAGCTCACCGGGACTGAGCCAAGAGACCCAGTACTTC
TRBV7-9	.	TRBJ2-5	CASSPEGPRETQYF	TGTGCCAGCAGCCCGGAGGGGCCCCGAGAGACCCAGTACTTC
TRBV5-4	.	TRBJ1-1	CASSLEAGVTEAFF	TGTGCCAGCAGCTTGGAAGCAGGGGTCACTGAAGCTTTCTTT
TRBV7-3	TRBD1	TRBJ1-6	CASSSTGTGNSPLHF	TGTGCCAGCAGCTCAACCGGGACAGGGAATTCACCCCTCCACTTT
TRBV18	.	TRBJ1-4	CASSPDRINEKLFF	TGTGCCAGCTCACCGGACAGAATTAATGAAAAACTGTTTTTT
TRBV28	.	TRBJ1-1	CASSLWDRVGEVTEAFF	TGTGCCAGCAGTTTATGGGATAGGGTAGGGGAGGTTACTGAAGCTTTCTTT
TRBV28	.	TRBJ1-4	CASSLRRKGEKLFF	TGTGCCAGCAGTTTGCGGAGGAAGGGTGAAAAACTGTTTTTT
TRBV4-3	TRBD2	TRBJ2-3	CASSQDSPSGGGGASDTQYF	TGCGCCAGCAGCCAAGATTCCCCCTCGGGAGGCGGGGGGGCATCAGATACGCAGTATTTT
TRBV6-1	TRBD2	TRBJ2-5	CASSEGYSGGETQYF	TGTGCCAGCAGTGAGGGTTATAGCGGGGGGGAGACCCAGTACTTC
TRBV5-1	.	TRBJ1-1	CASSFSGGEVEAFF	TGCGCCAGCAGCTTTTCGGGGGGCGAGGTTGAAGCCTTCTTT
TRBV7-2	TRBD1	TRBJ2-3	CASSLGLGTGILADTQYF	TGTGCCAGCAGCTTAGGTCTGGGGACAGGGATTCTTGCAGATACGCAGTATTTT
TRBV21-1	.	TRBJ1-5	CASSKEGEGTGGFRNQPQHF	TGTGCCAGCAGCAAAGAAGGGGAGGGGACAGGGGGTTTCCGCAATCAGCCCCAGCATTTT
TRBV4-2	TRBD1	TRBJ1-6	CASSQGLTGTGLSPLHF	TGTGCCAGCAGCCAAGGTTTGACCGGGACAGGGCTTTCACCCCTCCACTTT
TRBV27	TRBD2	TRBJ2-5	CASASGEETQYF	TGTGCCAGCGCTAGCGGGGAAGAGACCCAGTACTTC
TRBV5-1	TRBD1	TRBJ1-1	CASSFSGGAWNTEAFF	TGCGCCAGCAGCTTTTCAGGGGGCGCGTGGAACACTGAAGCTTTCTTT
TRBV6-5	.	TRBJ1-5	CASSTVFTQPQHF	TGTGCCAGCAGTACGGTTTTCACGCAGCCCCAGCATTTT
TRBV7-8	.	TRBJ2-1	CASSLGTYNEQFF	TGTGCCAGCAGCTTAGGCACTTACAATGAGCAGTTCTTC
TRBV7-9	.	TRBJ1-2	CASSRRGSDYGYTF	TGTGCCAGCAGCCGCAGGGGATCTGACTATGGCTACACCTTC
TRBV4-1	.	TRBJ2-3	CASSQSWGPGTDTQYF	TGCGCCAGCAGCCAATCTTGGGGCCCAGGCACAGATACGCAGTATTTT
TRBV4-1	.	TRBJ1-5	CASSQDWTAPYQPQHF	TGCGCCAGCAGCCAAGACTGGACAGCACCCTATCAGCCCCAGCATTTT
TRBV19	.	TRBJ1-1	CASSIGRGDSEAFF	TGTGCCAGTAGTATCGGCAGGGGTGATTCTGAAGCTTTCTTT
TRBV6-5	.	TRBJ1-1	CASSSSGGGNTEAFF	TGTGCCAGCAGTTCATCGGGGGGAGGGAACACTGAAGCTTTCTTT
TRBV7-9	.	TRBJ1-2	CASSPSAGGYTF	TGTGCCAGCAGCCCATCGGCAGGAGGGTACACCTTC
TRBV18	.	TRBJ1-5	CASSPSEGQPQHF	TGTGCCAGCTCACCAAGCGAGGGTCAGCCCCAGCATTTT
TRBV9	TRBD1	TRBJ2-1	CASSADRGPYNEQFF	TGTGCCAGCAGCGCTGACAGGGGTCCCTACAATGAGCAGTTCTTC